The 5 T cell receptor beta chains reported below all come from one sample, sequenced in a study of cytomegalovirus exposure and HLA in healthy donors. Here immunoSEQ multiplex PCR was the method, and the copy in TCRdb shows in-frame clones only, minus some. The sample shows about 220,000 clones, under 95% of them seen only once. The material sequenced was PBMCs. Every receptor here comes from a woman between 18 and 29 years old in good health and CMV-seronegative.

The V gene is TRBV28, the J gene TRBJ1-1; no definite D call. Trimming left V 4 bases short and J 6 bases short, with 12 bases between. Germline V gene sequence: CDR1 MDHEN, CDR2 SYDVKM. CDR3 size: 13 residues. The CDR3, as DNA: TGTGCCAGCAGTTATACCGGGAGGCCTGAAGCTTTCTTT. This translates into CASSYTGRPEAFF.

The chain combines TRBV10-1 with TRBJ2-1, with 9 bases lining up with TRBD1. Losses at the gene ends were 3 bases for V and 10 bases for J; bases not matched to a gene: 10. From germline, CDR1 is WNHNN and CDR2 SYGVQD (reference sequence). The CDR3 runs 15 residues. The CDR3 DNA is TGCGCCAGCAGTGACGGGACAGGGTTACAGAGGGAGCAGTTCTTC. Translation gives CASSDGTGLQREQFF.

CDR3 region: CASSTETSGRTDTQYF. The CDR3 bases are TGCGCCAGCAGCACAGAGACTAGCGGGAGGACAGATACGCAGTATTTT. V is TRBV5-1 and J is TRBJ2-3; 13 bases fit TRBD2. The V and J ends lost 4 bases and 3 bases, in that order; junction bases with no gene match: 5. Looked up from germline, CDR1 is SGHRS and CDR2 is YFSETQ. CDR3 length: 16 residues.

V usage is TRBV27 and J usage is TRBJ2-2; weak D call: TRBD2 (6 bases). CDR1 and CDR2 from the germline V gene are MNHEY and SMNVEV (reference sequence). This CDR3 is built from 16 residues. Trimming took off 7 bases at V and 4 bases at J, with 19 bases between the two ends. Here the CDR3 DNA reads TGTGCCAGCAATTCCGGGCGGGAAGAAGTCACCGGGGAGCTGTTTTTT. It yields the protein CASNSGREEVTGELFF.

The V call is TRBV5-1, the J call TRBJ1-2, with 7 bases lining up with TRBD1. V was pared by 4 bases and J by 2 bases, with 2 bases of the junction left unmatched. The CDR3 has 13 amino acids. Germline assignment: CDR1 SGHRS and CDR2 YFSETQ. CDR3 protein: CASSQTGNYGYTF. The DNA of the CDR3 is TGCGCCAGCAGCCAGACAGGGAACTATGGCTACACCTTC.